This T cell receptor beta chain was captured by sequencing in a study of radiotherapy plus CTLA-4 blockade in lung cancer. Overall study: Disease control was achieved by over 30% of patients, and objective responses by 15% to 20%.

The method was immunoSEQ multiplex PCR; TCRdb's version includes in-frame clones alone and lacks a portion of them. The table has about 59,000 clones, roughly four fifths seen once. V shed 0 bases, J shed 6 bases, and the junction held 12 bases outside the gene matches. From germline, CDR1 is LNHNV and CDR2 YYDKDF (reference sequence). The CDR3 covers 18 residues. The chain recombines TRBV15 with TRBJ2-3, with TRBD2 matching 10 bases. The sequence derives from a human donor with non-small cell lung cancer whose response to radiotherapy plus ipilimumab could not be evaluated. The sequenced sample was peripheral blood, obtained from a patient treated with radiotherapy plus ipilimumab. The CDR3 loop is CATSRDKGASGSLDTQYF. The DNA for the CDR3 is TGTGCCACCAGCAGAGATAAGGGGGCTAGCGGGAGTTTGGATACGCAGTATTTT.